Presented here are 12 T cell receptor beta chains from one specimen sequenced in a study of T cells after yellow fever vaccination. MiXCR was run by TCRdb on the 5' RACE reads, yielding one entry per CDR3 protein. Found here are about 260,000 distinct CDR3 sequences, about 5.2% of them singletons; the top ten hold under 3.5%. Specimen: CD4+ T cells sorted from PBMCs, collected on the day of the yellow fever booster vaccination. The receptor source for this set is a man aged 18 to 29 who received the YFV17D yellow fever vaccine.

This clonotype was detected only a few times. The V gene is TRBV7-2, the J gene TRBJ2-7; 8 bases align to TRBD1. Per germline, CDR1 SGHTA and CDR2 FQGNSA. Germline trimming cut 5 bases from V and 4 bases from J; bases unmatched to any gene: 16. This CDR3 is 17 amino acids long. In DNA, the CDR3 is TGTGCCAGCAGCCCCACACCCCCCTACAGGGGGTTGTACGAGCAGTACGTC. It yields the protein CASSPTPPYRGLYEQYV.

The rearrangement joins TRBV28 to TRBJ2-7, with 7 bases identical to TRBD1. Trimming cost V 1 base and J 3 bases; bases outside gene matches: 3. The CDR3 contains 14 residues. Per germline, CDR1 MDHEN and CDR2 SYDVKM. CDR3 in amino acids: CASSLFGTDYEQYV. CDR3 in DNA: TGTGCCAGCAGTTTATTCGGGACAGACTACGAGCAGTACGTC.

This clonotype has a handful of counts. This chain joins TRBV4-3 and TRBJ1-4; TRBD1 matches at 7 bases. The CDR3 has 17 residues. Losses at the gene ends were 3 bases for V and 8 bases for J; bases not matched to a gene: 15. Germline V gives CDR1 LGHNA, CDR2 YSLEER. CDR3 protein: CASSHHPRGRGREKLFF. CDR3 DNA sequence: TGCGCCAGCAGCCACCATCCCCGGGGCAGGGGGAGAGAAAAACTGTTTTTT.

This chain joins TRBV4-3 and TRBJ1-4; no clear D. V lost 4 bases, J lost 7 bases, and 10 bases lay in between. This CDR3 has 13 residues. Germline loops: CDR1 LGHNA, CDR2 YSLEER. CDR3 region: CASSRQVAEKLFF. The CDR3 DNA reads as TGCGCCAGCAGCCGGCAGGTAGCTGAAAAACTGTTTTTT.

The genes are TRBV28 and TRBJ2-1; no definite D call. CDR3 length equals 16 residues. V lost 6 bases and J 3 bases, leaving 18 bases between the germline ends. Germline CDR1 MDHEN, CDR2 SYDVKM. CDR3 residues: CASSLDGGAHYNEQFF. CDR3 coding DNA: TGTGCCAGCAGCCTCGACGGCGGCGCTCACTACAATGAGCAGTTCTTC.

The chain carries TRBV4-1 and TRBJ2-7; 7 nucleotides line up with TRBD2. There are 14 residues in the CDR3. The ends lost 1 base at V and 4 bases at J; junction bases unmatched: 4. CDR1 is MGHRA and CDR2 is YSYEKL in the germline V gene. The CDR3 sequence is CASSQAGGGYEQYV. CDR3 coding DNA: TGCGCCAGCAGCCAAGCTGGGGGGGGGTACGAGCAGTACGTC.

The chain recombines TRBV6-5 with TRBJ2-2, with unresolved D. Germline CDR1 is MNHEY and CDR2 is SVGAGI. V dropped 3 bases and J dropped 3 bases, with 8 bases sitting between them. This CDR3 has 14 amino acids. The CDR3 DNA reads as TGTGCCAGCAGTTATGCGCGAGACACCGGGGAGCTGTTTTTT. Amino acid sequence: CASSYARDTGELFF.

This clonotype was observed at least ten times. V gene TRBV4-3 combines with J gene TRBJ2-2; D is unclear. Germline V gene sequence: CDR1 LGHNA, CDR2 YSLEER. Deletions cut 0 bases from V and 8 bases from J, with 13 bases between. This CDR3 region has 15 residues. CDR3 sequence reads: CASSQDVGIAGELFF. The CDR3 DNA reads as TGCGCCAGCAGCCAAGATGTGGGGATTGCGGGGGAGCTGTTTTTT.

This clonotype was found a few times. The rearrangement links TRBV2 to TRBJ2-1; TRBD2 matches at 14 bases. CDR3 size: 14 residues. With V trimmed by 5 bases and J by 12 bases, 6 bases remained unmatched. Per germline, CDR1 SNHLY and CDR2 FYNNEI. CDR3 sequence reads: CASSYHGTSGGQFF. The CDR3 nucleotides are TGTGCCAGCAGTTATCATGGGACTAGCGGGGGGCAGTTCTTC. The variable domain in full, completed from reference TRBV2 and TRBJ2-1, reads EPEVTQTPSHQVTQMGQEVILRCVPISNHLYFYWYRQILGQKVEFLVSFYNNEISEKSEIFDDQFSVERPDGSNFTLKIRSTKLEDSAMYFCASSYHGTSGGQFFGPGTRLTVL.

At least ten counts were recorded for this clonotype. J is TRBJ1-2 and V is TRBV7-2; possibly TRBD1 for D (6 bases). This CDR3 has 15 amino acids. Germline V gene data show CDR1 as SGHTA and CDR2 as FQGNSA. V lost 2 bases to trimming and J lost 4 bases, with 14 bases between them. CDR3 sequence (DNA): TGTGCCAGCAGCTTAAGGGGGATTTTGGCCTATGGCTACACCTTC. Translation: CASSLRGILAYGYTF.

This clonotype was observed a few times. The V call is TRBV5-1, the J call TRBJ1-1, with 12 bases aligning to TRBD1. V shed 4 bases and J 3 bases; nucleotides not matched to a gene: 4. The CDR3 has 15 amino acids. Looked up from germline, CDR1 is SGHRS and CDR2 is YFSETQ. CDR3 residues: CASSPGQGAHTEAFF. The CDR3 DNA is TGCGCCAGCAGCCCGGGACAGGGGGCGCACACTGAAGCTTTCTTT.

At least ten counts were recorded for this clonotype. V is TRBV7-2 and J is TRBJ2-5; D unresolved. Germline CDR1 reads SGHTA; CDR2 reads FQGNSA. The CDR3 has 14 residues. Trimming pared 1 base from V and 6 bases from J, leaving 12 bases between. The CDR3 bases are TGTGCCAGCAGCTTAGTGCTAGGACGGCAGACCCAGTACTTC. It is translated as CASSLVLGRQTQYF.